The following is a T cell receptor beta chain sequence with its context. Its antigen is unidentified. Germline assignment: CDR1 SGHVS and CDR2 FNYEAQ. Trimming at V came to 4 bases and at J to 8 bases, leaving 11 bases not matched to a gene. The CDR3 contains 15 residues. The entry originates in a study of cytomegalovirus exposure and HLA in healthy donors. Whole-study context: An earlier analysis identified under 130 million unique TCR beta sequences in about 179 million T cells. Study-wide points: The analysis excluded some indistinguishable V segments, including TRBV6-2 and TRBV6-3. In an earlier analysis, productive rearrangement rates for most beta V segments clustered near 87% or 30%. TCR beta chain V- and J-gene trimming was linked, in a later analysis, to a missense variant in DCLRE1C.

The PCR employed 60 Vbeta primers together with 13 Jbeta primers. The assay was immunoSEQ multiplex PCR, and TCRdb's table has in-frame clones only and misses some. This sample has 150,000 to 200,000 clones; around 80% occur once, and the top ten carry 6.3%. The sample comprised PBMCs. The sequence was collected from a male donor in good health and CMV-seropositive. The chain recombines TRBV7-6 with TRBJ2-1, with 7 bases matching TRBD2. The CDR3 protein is CASSYGGREKDEQFF. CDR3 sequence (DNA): TGTGCCAGCAGCTATGGGGGGAGGGAAAAGGATGAGCAGTTCTTC.